This entry describes one T cell receptor beta chain. Its antigen remains undetermined. The sample holds no much larger clone one base away, and base qualities are not on file. The data are from a study of shared clonotypes between healthy human individuals (dated by TCRdb to 2020 to 2021). General notes on the study: The cohort comprised a couple of women and three men aged 18 to 49 years. Per donor, leukapheresis produced somewhere between about 0.8 and 9.5 billion PBMCs. The study deeply sequenced blood TCR repertoires of about five healthy adults to estimate repertoire size and the extent of clonotype sharing between individuals. To increase sequencing depth and limit assay-specific biases, different laboratories used diverse techniques to prepare libraries and sequence TCR repertoires.

The donors were healthy, HIV-negative adults with no recently reported acute infections or vaccinations. Every donor was a Caucasian adult residing in Nashville, Tennessee, USA. For unsorted samples, around 85 million PBMCs were counted, and genomic DNA was extracted using the QIAamp DNA Blood Mini kit. After blood collection by leukapheresis, PBMCs were isolated using Ficoll-Histopaque density gradient centrifugation and then cryopreserved in the vapor phase of liquid nitrogen. Using the deep immunoSEQ assay, multiplex PCR amplified TCR CDR3 regions from genomic DNA. Extracted genomic DNA from each cell subset was spread evenly across all wells of several immunoSEQ 96-well plates, with each plate serving as a replicate. For unsorted PBMC, each replicate PCR was loaded with 250 to 300 ng genomic DNA, equivalent to roughly 33,000 T cell genomes. Ten immunoSEQ deep assay plates were used to sequence the unsorted PBMC genomic DNA. The purified libraries were quantified using a Qubit 3.0 fluorometer, sized with a Bioanalyzer 2100, and then quantified again using the KAPA Library Quantification kit. Every immunoSEQ 96-well plate was sequenced on a separate single-read 150-cycle Illumina NextSeq 550 flow cell. On the study's bioinformatics: Because the immunoSEQ output held only junctional sequences and lacked quality scores, the filtering could not match the filtering applied to full-length reads. To assign V/J genes and CDR3, sequences were annotated using PyIR, a Python wrapper for IgBLAST v1.9, with IMGT germline references. Any read was removed if the V/J assignment was weak (E-value above 1e-6), the CDR3 was missing, or the read contained stop codons, out-of-frame junctions, or ambiguous translated residues. V3J clonotypes were defined by identical inferred V gene, J gene, and CDR3 amino acid sequence. Percentage overlap between repertoires was computed as shared unique clonotypes divided by the size of the smaller repertoire. RTK rarefaction, the Chao1 estimator, and Recon v2.1 estimates of unobserved clonotypes were used to assess repertoire richness. In its TCRdb copy, this immuneACCESS table keeps in-frame sequences only and misses some clones. Where compared with another copy, unresolved V genes explain less than half of these, and the others have no known cause. For V, J and clone size, that table is used; D and trimming come from the DNA. Recorded for this sample are approximately 440,000 clones; roughly four fifths of them occurred a single time. The ten most abundant clones make up 12% of the sample.

Paper-wide results and their limitations: Because the study included a small number of donors, the genetic and exposure-history diversity represented was limited. Pairwise subsampling indicated that sequencing depth was expected to affect the degree of clonotype sharing among donors. Sampling was restricted to blood, and TCR repertoires in tissue are likely to differ from TCR repertoires in blood.

Including cysteine and phenylalanine, the CDR3 has 14 amino acids. Of the read, only the CDR3 DNA is kept; its 42 bases are in frame from base 1. As encoded in the germline V gene, CDR1 is KGHSH while CDR2 is LQKENI. V is clipped by 2 bases and J by 3 bases, and the sequence between their germline boundaries is 11 bases long. The V and J genes are TRBV18 and TRBJ2-7, and TRBD2 may be the D gene, going by 6 matching bases. This TCR came from a woman aged 40 to 55 in good health. Some clones in this sample may be carry-over from other donors' samples. The sequenced sample was PBMCs. The nucleotide sequence reads TGTGCCAGCTCACCAATCTCGGGGGTCTACGAGCAGTACTTC. This sequence encodes CASSPISGVYEQYF.